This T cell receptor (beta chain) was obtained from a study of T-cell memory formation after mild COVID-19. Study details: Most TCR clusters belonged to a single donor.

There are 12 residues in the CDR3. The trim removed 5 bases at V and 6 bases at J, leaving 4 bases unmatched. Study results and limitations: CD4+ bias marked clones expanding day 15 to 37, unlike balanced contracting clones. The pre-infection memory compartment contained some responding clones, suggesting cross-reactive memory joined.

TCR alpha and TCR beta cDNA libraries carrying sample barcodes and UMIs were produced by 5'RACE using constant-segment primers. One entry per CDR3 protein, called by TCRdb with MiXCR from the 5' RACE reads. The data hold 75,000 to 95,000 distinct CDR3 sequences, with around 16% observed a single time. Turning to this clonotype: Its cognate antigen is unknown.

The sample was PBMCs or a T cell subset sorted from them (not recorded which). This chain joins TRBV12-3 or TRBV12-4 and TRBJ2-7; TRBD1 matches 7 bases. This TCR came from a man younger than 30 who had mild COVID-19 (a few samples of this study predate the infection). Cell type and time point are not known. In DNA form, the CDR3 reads TGTGCCAGCAGTCCGACAGGGCGCGAGCAGTACTTC. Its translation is CASSPTGREQYF.